This TCR beta chain was documented in a study of CD8 T cells in Susac syndrome. Reverse transcription of about 0.45 to 1 ug RNA was performed with random hexamers. Via MiXCR, TCRdb re-called the immunoSEQ multiplex PCR reads, giving one row per CDR3 protein. Among 120,000 to 150,000 distinct CDR3 sequences listed, approximately 94% were seen once. The CDR3 is 14 amino acids. The ends were cut back, 3 bases at V and 0 bases at J, with 6 bases in the middle. CDR1 MGHRA and CDR2 YSYEKL come from the germline V gene. The J gene is TRBJ1-3, the V gene TRBV4-1; D unclear. Input material: CD4+ T cells from PBMCs. The sequence derives from a human donor with Susac syndrome. The DNA of the CDR3 is TGCGCCAGCAGCCAGGCGGGCTCTGGAAACACCATATATTTT. Its translation is CASSQAGSGNTIYF.